These T cell receptor beta chains were read from a single sample in a study of read filtering for tumor transcriptome and immune sequencing. TCRdb passed the reads through MiXCR, listing each CDR3 protein once. The sample consists of over 35,000 distinct CDR3 sequences, about 11% of them appearing once. The sample taken for sequencing was a population of CD138-negative cells sorted from bone marrow. The receptor set was obtained from a donor aged 40 or older with multiple myeloma. The CDR3 runs from the conserved cysteine through the conserved F or W. Fields, in order: D gene, V gene, clone size, J gene, CDR3 protein, CDR3 DNA. A D gene is named only where the DNA matches it firmly. Where a row states a size, it is once, few, many or the class of an expanded clone; other rows omit it.

d_gene: .
v_gene: TRBV7-2
abundance: .
j_gene: TRBJ2-1
CDR3aa: CASSLWAGEYGEQFF
CDR3nt: TGTGCCAGCAGCTTATGGGCAGGGGAGTACGGTGAGCAGTTCTTC

d_gene: .
v_gene: TRBV28
abundance: many
j_gene: TRBJ2-3
CDR3aa: CASSLSSTDTQYF
CDR3nt: TGTGCCAGCAGTTTAAGTAGCACAGATACGCAGTATTTT

d_gene: .
v_gene: TRBV20-1
abundance: .
j_gene: TRBJ2-3
CDR3aa: CSIGGEGTDTQYF
CDR3nt: TGCAGCATCGGGGGCGAGGGCACAGATACGCAGTATTTT

d_gene: TRBD1
v_gene: TRBV5-6
abundance: many
j_gene: TRBJ2-4
CDR3aa: CASSEDRGDIQYF
CDR3nt: TGTGCCAGCAGCGAGGACAGGGGTGACATTCAGTACTTC

d_gene: .
v_gene: TRBV7-9
abundance: medium-sized
j_gene: TRBJ2-1
CDR3aa: CASSSGGAYNEQFF
CDR3nt: TGTGCCAGCAGCTCAGGGGGGGCCTACAATGAGCAGTTCTTC

d_gene: TRBD2
v_gene: TRBV12-3/TRBV12-4
abundance: .
j_gene: TRBJ2-2
CDR3aa: CASSFFVSSGVTGELFF
CDR3nt: TGTGCCAGCAGTTTTTTTGTATCTAGCGGGGTGACCGGGGAGCTGTTTTTT

d_gene: .
v_gene: TRBV19
abundance: many
j_gene: TRBJ1-5
CDR3aa: CASSITVGDQPQHF
CDR3nt: TGTGCCAGTAGTATCACGGTAGGGGACCAGCCCCAGCATTTT

d_gene: .
v_gene: TRBV2
abundance: many
j_gene: TRBJ2-5
CDR3aa: CASGGTLQETQYF
CDR3nt: TGTGCCAGCGGGGGCACCCTCCAAGAGACCCAGTACTTC

d_gene: .
v_gene: TRBV29-1
abundance: many
j_gene: TRBJ2-5
CDR3aa: CSVGPGEETQYF
CDR3nt: TGCAGCGTGGGTCCGGGGGAAGAGACCCAGTACTTC

d_gene: TRBD1
v_gene: TRBV7-9
abundance: many
j_gene: TRBJ2-7
CDR3aa: CASRSGQGRNEQYF
CDR3nt: TGTGCCAGCAGATCAGGACAGGGAAGAAACGAGCAGTACTTC

d_gene: .
v_gene: TRBV20-1
abundance: many
j_gene: TRBJ2-3
CDR3aa: CSASDPGDTQYF
CDR3nt: TGCAGTGCTAGCGATCCGGGAGATACGCAGTATTTT

d_gene: TRBD2
v_gene: TRBV9
abundance: .
j_gene: TRBJ2-1
CDR3aa: CASSWTSGASGEQFF
CDR3nt: TGTGCCAGCAGCTGGACTAGCGGGGCCTCCGGAGAGCAGTTCTTC

d_gene: TRBD2
v_gene: TRBV2
abundance: many
j_gene: TRBJ2-1
CDR3aa: CASSATSGPDNEQFF
CDR3nt: TGTGCCAGCAGTGCTACTAGCGGCCCTGACAATGAGCAGTTCTTC

d_gene: .
v_gene: TRBV19
abundance: many
j_gene: TRBJ2-3
CDR3aa: CASPPWTTDTQYF
CDR3nt: TGTGCCAGCCCGCCCTGGACCACAGATACGCAGTATTTT

d_gene: .
v_gene: TRBV3-1
abundance: few
j_gene: TRBJ2-7
CDR3aa: CASSQGPGVNYEQHF
CDR3nt: TGTGCCAGCAGCCAAGGTCCCGGAGTTAACTACGAGCAGCACTTC

d_gene: .
v_gene: TRBV7-9
abundance: many
j_gene: TRBJ2-5
CDR3aa: CARAPTAEYQKTQYF
CDR3nt: TGTGCCAGAGCACCTACAGCGGAGTACCAAAAGACCCAGTACTTC

d_gene: .
v_gene: TRBV11-3
abundance: many
j_gene: TRBJ1-1
CDR3aa: CASSAQADTEAFF
CDR3nt: TGTGCCAGCAGCGCCCAAGCGGACACTGAAGCTTTCTTT

d_gene: .
v_gene: TRBV20-1
abundance: medium-sized
j_gene: TRBJ2-1
CDR3aa: CSAANLEQFF
CDR3nt: TGCAGTGCTGCCAATCTGGAGCAGTTCTTC

d_gene: .
v_gene: TRBV11-3
abundance: few
j_gene: TRBJ2-3
CDR3aa: CASSLGQSRYTDTQYF
CDR3nt: TGTGCCAGCAGCTTGGGTCAAAGCCGATACACAGATACGCAGTATTTT

d_gene: TRBD2
v_gene: TRBV4-2
abundance: many
j_gene: TRBJ2-1
CDR3aa: CASSQISGGAHSYNEQFF
CDR3nt: TGTGCCAGCAGCCAAATTAGCGGGGGGGCCCACTCCTACAATGAGCAGTTCTTC

d_gene: .
v_gene: TRBV6-6
abundance: many
j_gene: TRBJ2-2
CDR3aa: CASSYLRGGAPTGELFF
CDR3nt: TGTGCCAGCAGTTACCTACGGGGCGGGGCGCCAACCGGGGAGCTGTTTTTT

d_gene: .
v_gene: TRBV13
abundance: many
j_gene: TRBJ2-7
CDR3aa: CASSLEDEQYF
CDR3nt: TGTGCCAGCAGCTTAGAGGACGAGCAGTACTTC

d_gene: TRBD2
v_gene: TRBV7-2
abundance: many
j_gene: TRBJ2-7
CDR3aa: CASSLAGGGAAYEQYF
CDR3nt: TGTGCCAGCAGCTTAGCGGGCGGGGGGGCGGCCTACGAGCAGTACTTC

d_gene: TRBD1
v_gene: TRBV2
abundance: many
j_gene: TRBJ2-7
CDR3aa: CASSPEQGVHEQYF
CDR3nt: TGTGCCAGCAGTCCTGAACAGGGGGTACACGAGCAGTACTTC

d_gene: .
v_gene: TRBV27
abundance: many
j_gene: TRBJ1-2
CDR3aa: CASSLAGDYGYTF
CDR3nt: TGTGCCAGCAGTTTAGCCGGTGACTATGGCTACACCTTC

d_gene: .
v_gene: TRBV12-3/TRBV12-4
abundance: many
j_gene: TRBJ2-6
CDR3aa: CASSLRGRRSGANVLTF
CDR3nt: TGTGCCAGCAGTTTAAGGGGCCGACGCTCTGGGGCCAACGTCCTGACTTTC

d_gene: .
v_gene: TRBV7-2
abundance: medium-sized
j_gene: TRBJ1-5
CDR3aa: CASSLNSNQPQHF
CDR3nt: TGTGCCAGCAGCTTAAATAGCAATCAGCCCCAGCATTTT

d_gene: .
v_gene: TRBV30
abundance: .
j_gene: TRBJ2-2
CDR3aa: CAWSNLQGLDGELFF
CDR3nt: TGTGCCTGGAGTAACCTACAGGGACTTGACGGGGAGCTGTTTTTT

d_gene: .
v_gene: TRBV19
abundance: .
j_gene: TRBJ2-5
CDR3aa: CASSKGRLETQYF
CDR3nt: TGTGCCAGTAGTAAGGGACGGCTCGAGACCCAGTACTTC

d_gene: TRBD2
v_gene: TRBV6-1
abundance: many
j_gene: TRBJ2-2
CDR3aa: CASSAPGGGAAGELFF
CDR3nt: TGTGCCAGCAGTGCCCCGGGCGGGGGGGCCGCCGGGGAGCTGTTTTTT

d_gene: TRBD2
v_gene: TRBV6-2/TRBV6-3
abundance: many
j_gene: TRBJ2-1
CDR3aa: CASSYPGLAGGPSGQFF
CDR3nt: TGTGCCAGCAGTTACCCGGGACTAGCGGGGGGGCCATCCGGGCAGTTCTTC

d_gene: TRBD1
v_gene: TRBV29-1
abundance: many
j_gene: TRBJ2-1
CDR3aa: CSIGQGPEQFF
CDR3nt: TGCAGCATAGGACAGGGTCCCGAGCAGTTCTTC

d_gene: TRBD2
v_gene: TRBV4-1
abundance: many
j_gene: TRBJ2-7
CDR3aa: CASSQASGTYEQYF
CDR3nt: TGCGCCAGCAGCCAAGCTAGCGGTACCTACGAGCAGTACTTC

d_gene: TRBD1
v_gene: TRBV5-4
abundance: many
j_gene: TRBJ2-1
CDR3aa: CASSLGQGSIF
CDR3nt: TGTGCCAGCAGCCTAGGACAGGGGAGTATCTTC

d_gene: .
v_gene: TRBV20-1
abundance: many
j_gene: TRBJ2-7
CDR3aa: CSARPGNEQYF
CDR3nt: TGCAGTGCTAGACCTGGTAACGAGCAGTACTTC

d_gene: TRBD2
v_gene: TRBV20-1
abundance: many
j_gene: TRBJ2-3
CDR3aa: CSAVAGGTDTQYF
CDR3nt: TGCAGTGCCGTAGCGGGGGGCACAGATACGCAGTATTTT

d_gene: TRBD1
v_gene: TRBV5-1
abundance: many
j_gene: TRBJ2-7
CDR3aa: CASSPKIGQGSYEQYF
CDR3nt: TGCGCCAGCAGCCCTAAAATCGGACAGGGGAGCTACGAGCAGTACTTC

d_gene: TRBD1
v_gene: TRBV29-1
abundance: many
j_gene: TRBJ2-5
CDR3aa: CSADRAEETQYF
CDR3nt: TGCAGCGCCGACAGGGCGGAAGAGACCCAGTACTTC

d_gene: .
v_gene: TRBV7-2
abundance: few
j_gene: TRBJ2-5
CDR3aa: CASSRTGASGPETQYF
CDR3nt: TGTGCCAGCAGCCGTACGGGGGCTAGCGGTCCAGAGACCCAGTACTTC

d_gene: .
v_gene: TRBV23-1
abundance: many
j_gene: TRBJ1-5
CDR3aa: CARAGGGRLNQPQHF
CDR3nt: TGCGCCAGGGCGGGCGGAGGCAGGCTCAATCAGCCCCAGCATTTT

d_gene: TRBD1
v_gene: TRBV29-1
abundance: few
j_gene: TRBJ2-7
CDR3aa: CSARQGAGEQYF
CDR3nt: TGCAGCGCTCGACAGGGGGCGGGGGAGCAGTACTTC

d_gene: .
v_gene: TRBV5-4
abundance: many
j_gene: TRBJ2-5
CDR3aa: CASSSGITGQETQYF
CDR3nt: TGTGCCAGCAGCTCGGGGATAACAGGCCAAGAGACCCAGTACTTC

d_gene: .
v_gene: TRBV4-2
abundance: many
j_gene: TRBJ2-3
CDR3aa: CASSYRDKEDTQYF
CDR3nt: TGTGCCAGCAGCTACCGGGACAAGGAAGATACGCAGTATTTT

d_gene: .
v_gene: TRBV29-1
abundance: many
j_gene: TRBJ1-1
CDR3aa: CSVGGGSEAFF
CDR3nt: TGCAGCGTGGGGGGCGGTTCTGAAGCTTTCTTT

d_gene: .
v_gene: TRBV11-1
abundance: many
j_gene: TRBJ1-2
CDR3aa: CASSRGGYGYTF
CDR3nt: TGTGCCAGCAGCCGGGGGGGCTATGGCTACACCTTC

d_gene: .
v_gene: TRBV30
abundance: .
j_gene: TRBJ2-7
CDR3aa: CAWTRGAGQGEQYF
CDR3nt: TGTGCCTGGACAAGGGGGGCAGGGCAGGGCGAGCAGTACTTC

d_gene: TRBD2
v_gene: TRBV20-1
abundance: many
j_gene: TRBJ2-4
CDR3aa: CSAWTSEAKNIQYF
CDR3nt: TGCAGTGCTTGGACTAGCGAGGCCAAAAACATTCAGTACTTC

d_gene: .
v_gene: TRBV9
abundance: many
j_gene: TRBJ2-3
CDR3aa: CASSVRDGSTDTQYF
CDR3nt: TGTGCCAGCAGCGTCCGGGACGGTAGCACAGATACGCAGTATTTT

d_gene: .
v_gene: TRBV24-1
abundance: few
j_gene: TRBJ2-3
CDR3aa: CATSSTGSDTQYF
CDR3nt: TGTGCCACCAGCTCGACTGGCTCAGATACGCAGTATTTT

d_gene: TRBD1
v_gene: TRBV19
abundance: few
j_gene: TRBJ1-5
CDR3aa: CASSIGQGVRGNQPQHF
CDR3nt: TGTGCCAGTAGTATCGGACAGGGGGTTAGGGGCAATCAGCCCCAGCATTTT

d_gene: .
v_gene: TRBV11-2
abundance: many
j_gene: TRBJ1-2
CDR3aa: CASSSNMGLNGYTF
CDR3nt: TGTGCCAGCAGCTCCAATATGGGGCTAAATGGCTACACCTTC

d_gene: .
v_gene: TRBV20-1
abundance: .
j_gene: TRBJ2-7
CDR3aa: CGASGLPYEQYF
CDR3nt: TGCGGTGCTAGTGGACTCCCCTACGAGCAGTACTTC

d_gene: .
v_gene: TRBV7-2
abundance: once
j_gene: TRBJ2-5
CDR3aa: CASSLAGPETQYF
CDR3nt: TGTGCCAGCAGCTTAGCGGGGCCGGAGACCCAGTACTTC